This TCR beta chain was documented in a study of sequential checkpoint blockade in melanoma. The treatment denotes: randomized to nivolumab then ipilimumab (arm A) or the reverse (arm B). The V segment lost 3 bases and the J segment 0 bases; nucleotides outside the gene matches: 8. This CDR3 is 16 amino acids long. Germline CDR1 is SGHNT and CDR2 is YENEEA. Repertoires were generated with immunoSEQ multiplex PCR, while TCRdb's copy carries only in-frame clones and drops some. The data show about 19,000 clones, with 26% seen just once and more than 5.5% held by the top ten. This material consisted of tumor tissue (inferred from file names), taken from a patient given nivolumab and ipilimumab in sequence. The receptor's source is a human donor with melanoma. V and J are TRBV11-3 and TRBJ2-7, with 7 bases lining up with TRBD1. CDR3 loop: CASSLKTGTVSYEQYF. DNA of the CDR3: TGTGCCAGCAGCTTGAAGACAGGGACGGTCTCCTACGAGCAGTACTTC.